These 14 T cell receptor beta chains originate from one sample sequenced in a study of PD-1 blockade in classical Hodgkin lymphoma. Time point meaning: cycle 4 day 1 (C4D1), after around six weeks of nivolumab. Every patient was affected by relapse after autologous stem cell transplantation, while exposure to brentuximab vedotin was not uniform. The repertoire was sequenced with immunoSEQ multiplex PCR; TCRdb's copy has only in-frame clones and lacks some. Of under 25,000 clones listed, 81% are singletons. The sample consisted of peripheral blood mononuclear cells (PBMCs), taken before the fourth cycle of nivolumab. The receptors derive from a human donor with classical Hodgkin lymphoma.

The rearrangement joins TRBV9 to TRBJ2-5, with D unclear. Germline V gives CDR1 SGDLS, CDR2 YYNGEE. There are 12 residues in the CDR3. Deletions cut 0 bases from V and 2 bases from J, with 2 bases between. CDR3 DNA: TGTGCCAGCAGCGTAGCTCAAGAGACCCAGTACTTC. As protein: CASSVAQETQYF. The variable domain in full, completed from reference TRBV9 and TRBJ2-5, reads DSGVTQTPKHLITATGQRVTLRCSPRSGDLSVYWYQQSLDQGLQFLIQYYNGEERAKGNILERFSAQQFPDLHSELNLSSLELGDSALYFCASSVAQETQYFGPGTRLLVL.

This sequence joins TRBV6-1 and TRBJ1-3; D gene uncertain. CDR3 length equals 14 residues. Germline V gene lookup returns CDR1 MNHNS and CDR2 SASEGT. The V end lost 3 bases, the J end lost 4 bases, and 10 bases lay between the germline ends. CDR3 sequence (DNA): TGTGCCAGCAGTGACAGCCGGGGAGGAAACACCATATATTTT. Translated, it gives CASSDSRGGNTIYF.

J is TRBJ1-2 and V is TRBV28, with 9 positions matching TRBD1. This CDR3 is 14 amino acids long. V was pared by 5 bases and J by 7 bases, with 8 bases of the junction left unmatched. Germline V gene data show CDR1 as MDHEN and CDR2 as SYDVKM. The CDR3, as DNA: TGTGCCAGCAGTCTTACCGGGACAGGGACTGGCTACACCTTC. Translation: CASSLTGTGTGYTF.

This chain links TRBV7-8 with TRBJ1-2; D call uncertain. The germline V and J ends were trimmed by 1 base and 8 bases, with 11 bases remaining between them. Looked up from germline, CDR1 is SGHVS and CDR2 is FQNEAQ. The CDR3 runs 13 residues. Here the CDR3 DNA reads TGTGCCAGCAGCTTAGGTGTGTCCACCGGCTACACCTTC. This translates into CASSLGVSTGYTF.

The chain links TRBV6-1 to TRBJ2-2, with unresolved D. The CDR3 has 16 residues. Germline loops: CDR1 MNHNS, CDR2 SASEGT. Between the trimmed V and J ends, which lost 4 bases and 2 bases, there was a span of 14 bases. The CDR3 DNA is TGTGCCAGCAGTGCGTCGATCGGAAGAAACACCGGGGAGCTGTTTTTT. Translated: CASSASIGRNTGELFF.

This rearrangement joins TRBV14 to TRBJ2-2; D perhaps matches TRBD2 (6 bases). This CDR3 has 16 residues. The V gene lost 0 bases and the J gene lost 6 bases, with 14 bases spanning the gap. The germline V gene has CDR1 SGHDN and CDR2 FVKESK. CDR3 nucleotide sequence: TGTGCCAGCAGCCAAGATCATGCGGGGCCAGCCGGGGAGCTGTTTTTT. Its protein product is CASSQDHAGPAGELFF.

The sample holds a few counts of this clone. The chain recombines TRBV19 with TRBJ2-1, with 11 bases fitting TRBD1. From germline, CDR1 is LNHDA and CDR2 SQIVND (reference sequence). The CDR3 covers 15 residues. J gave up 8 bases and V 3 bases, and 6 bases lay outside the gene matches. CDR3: CASSIWTGGGDEQFF. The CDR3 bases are TGTGCCAGTAGTATCTGGACAGGGGGCGGCGATGAGCAGTTCTTC.

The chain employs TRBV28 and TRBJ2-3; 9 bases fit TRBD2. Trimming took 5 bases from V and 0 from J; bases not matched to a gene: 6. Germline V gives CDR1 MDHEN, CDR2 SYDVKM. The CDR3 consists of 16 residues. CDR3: CASSASSGVSTDTQYF. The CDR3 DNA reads TGTGCCAGCAGTGCCTCTAGCGGGGTGAGCACAGATACGCAGTATTTT.

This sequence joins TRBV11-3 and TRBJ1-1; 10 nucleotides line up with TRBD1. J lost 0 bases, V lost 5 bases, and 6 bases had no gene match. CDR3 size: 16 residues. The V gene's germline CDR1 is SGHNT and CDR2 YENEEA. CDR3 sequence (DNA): TGTGCCAGCAGCCCCCGGACAGGGGGGATGAACACTGAAGCTTTCTTT. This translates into CASSPRTGGMNTEAFF.

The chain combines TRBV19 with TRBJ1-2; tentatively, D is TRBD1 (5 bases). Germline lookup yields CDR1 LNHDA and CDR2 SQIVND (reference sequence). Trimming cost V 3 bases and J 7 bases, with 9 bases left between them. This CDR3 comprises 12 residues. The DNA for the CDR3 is TGTGCCAGTAGTATGGCAGGGAGTGGCTACACCTTC. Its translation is CASSMAGSGYTF.

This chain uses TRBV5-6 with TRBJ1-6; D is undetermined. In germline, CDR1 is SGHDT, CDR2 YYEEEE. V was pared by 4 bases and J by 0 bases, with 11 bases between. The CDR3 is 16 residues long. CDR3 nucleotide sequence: TGTGCCAGCAGCGAGACACCGAGCTCCTATAATTCACCCCTCCACTTT. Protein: CASSETPSSYNSPLHF.

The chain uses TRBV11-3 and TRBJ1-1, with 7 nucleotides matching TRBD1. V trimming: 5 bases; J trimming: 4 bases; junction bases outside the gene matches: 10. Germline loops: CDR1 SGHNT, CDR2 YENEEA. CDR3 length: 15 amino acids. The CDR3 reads CASSEDGTAGTEAFF. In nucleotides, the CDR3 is TGTGCCAGCAGCGAAGACGGGACAGCGGGCACTGAAGCTTTCTTT.

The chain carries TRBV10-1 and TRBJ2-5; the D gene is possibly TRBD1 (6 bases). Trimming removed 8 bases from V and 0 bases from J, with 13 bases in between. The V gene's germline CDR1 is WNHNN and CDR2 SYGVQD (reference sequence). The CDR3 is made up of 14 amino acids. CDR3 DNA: TGCGCCAGCGAGAGCCGGGACAACCAAGAGACCCAGTACTTC. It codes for CASESRDNQETQYF.

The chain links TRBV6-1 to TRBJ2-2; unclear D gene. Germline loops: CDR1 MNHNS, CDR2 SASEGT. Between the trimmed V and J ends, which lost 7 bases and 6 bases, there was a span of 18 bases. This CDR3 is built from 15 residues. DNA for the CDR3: TGTGCCAGCAAGCCACGGGCAGTCGTCGCCGGGGAGCTGTTTTTT. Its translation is CASKPRAVVAGELFF.